Presented here are 10 T cell receptor beta chains from one specimen sequenced in a study of human T cells and chemical hapten exposure. Described time point: pre-sensitization, week 0. The treatment is: therapeutic diphenylcyclopropenone sensitization with weekly scalp DPC. Using its own MiXCR run on the RACE reads, TCRdb lists one record per CDR3 protein. Altogether some 300,000 distinct CDR3 sequences are present, around 5.5% being singletons, with the ten largest covering less than 9%. The sequencing used whole blood, collected in connection with sensitization to the hapten diphenylcyclopropenone (DPC). The receptors come from a woman aged 18-30 years with alopecia areata. Some clones in this sample may be carry-over from other donors' samples.

Ten or more counts support this clonotype. The gene calls are TRBV20-1 and TRBJ2-7; D is perhaps TRBD2 (7 bases). The V gene's germline CDR1 is DFQATT and CDR2 SNEGSKA (reference sequence). CDR3 length: 15 residues. Trimming stripped 2 bases from V and 0 bases from J, with 14 bases between. CDR3 in DNA: TGCAGTGCTAGACGTTCTGCGGGGGCCTCCTACGAGCAGTACTTC. Amino acid sequence: CSARRSAGASYEQYF.

This clonotype was found many times. The V call is TRBV7-8, the J call TRBJ2-7, with 7 bases fitting TRBD2. The CDR3 consists of 14 residues. The germline CDR1 and CDR2 sequences are SGHVS and FQNEAQ. J lost 5 bases, V lost 1 base, and 5 bases had no gene match. The CDR3, as DNA: TGTGCCAGCAGCTTAGGAGGGAGGGCTAACGAGCAGTACTTC. Amino acid sequence: CASSLGGRANEQYF.

V and J are TRBV10-3 and TRBJ1-2; maybe TRBD1 (5 bases). V was trimmed by 6 bases and J by 8 bases, leaving 16 bases between them. From germline, CDR1 is ENHRY and CDR2 SYGVKD. This CDR3 is built from 13 residues. Here the CDR3 DNA reads TGTGCCATCAGCGTCGGGACCCTGGGAGGCTACACCTTC. This translates into CAISVGTLGGYTF.

The chain has TRBV5-5 and TRBJ2-4; D gene uncertain. V was trimmed by 4 bases and J by 6 bases, leaving 17 bases between them. The germline CDR1 and CDR2 sequences are SGHKS and YYEKEE (reference sequence). The CDR3 contains 15 residues. This chain's CDR3 is CASSVLQSLRNIQYF. The CDR3 DNA reads as TGTGCCAGCAGCGTGCTGCAAAGCCTTAGAAACATTCAGTACTTC.

The chain recombines TRBV6-1 with TRBJ2-7; 12 nucleotides align to TRBD2. CDR1 is MNHNS, CDR2 SASEGT, per germline. J lost 1 base, V lost 6 bases, and 10 bases had no gene match. This CDR3 comprises 17 residues. The chain's CDR3 is CASRSVILAGGSYEQYF. In DNA form, the CDR3 reads TGTGCCAGCAGGTCTGTTATACTAGCGGGGGGTTCCTACGAGCAGTACTTC.

This clonotype was detected only a few times. The J gene is TRBJ2-3, the V gene TRBV4-1, with D uncertain. In germline, CDR1 is MGHRA, CDR2 YSYEKL. V was cut by 3 bases and J by 0 bases, with 7 bases left in between. The CDR3 sequence is 14 residues long. This CDR3 is CASSQRSSTDTQYF. CDR3 in DNA: TGCGCCAGCAGCCAGCGGTCTAGCACAGATACGCAGTATTTT.

There are many counts of this clonotype. The rearrangement joins TRBV6-1 to TRBJ1-1; D is uncertain. This CDR3 is 14 amino acids long. Germline values: CDR1 MNHNS, CDR2 SASEGT. Trimming removed 1 base at V and 2 bases at J, with 8 bases between. CDR3 protein: CASSEGLSNTEAFF. CDR3 sequence (DNA): TGTGCCAGCAGTGAAGGATTATCCAACACTGAAGCTTTCTTT.

The V gene is TRBV27, the J gene TRBJ1-4; D ambiguous. The V gene lost 0 bases and the J gene lost 4 bases, with 15 bases spanning the gap. The CDR3 sequence is 17 residues long. Germline values: CDR1 MNHEY, CDR2 SMNVEV (reference sequence). CDR3 bases: TGTGCCAGCAGTTTATCCCCGTACACCCTGGGTAATGAAAAACTGTTTTTT. This encodes CASSLSPYTLGNEKLFF.

In this sample, this clonotype turned up many times. The chain joins TRBV29-1 to TRBJ2-1; 8 nucleotides match TRBD1. This CDR3 comprises 13 residues. Germline trimming cut 4 bases from V and 9 bases from J; bases unmatched to any gene: 8. CDR1 is SQVTM, CDR2 ANQGSEA, per germline. The CDR3 nucleotides are TGCAGCGTTGCAGTACAGGGGGTCGGTGAGCAGTTCTTC. Its protein is CSVAVQGVGEQFF.

The chain links TRBV9 to TRBJ1-2; D uncertain. Germline CDR1 and CDR2: SGDLS and YYNGEE. The CDR3 runs 15 residues. Trimming shortened V by 1 base and J by 4 bases, and 14 bases separated the two germline ends. This CDR3 is CASSVRTDSFYGYTF. DNA of the CDR3: TGTGCCAGCAGCGTAAGAACCGACTCGTTCTATGGCTACACCTTC.